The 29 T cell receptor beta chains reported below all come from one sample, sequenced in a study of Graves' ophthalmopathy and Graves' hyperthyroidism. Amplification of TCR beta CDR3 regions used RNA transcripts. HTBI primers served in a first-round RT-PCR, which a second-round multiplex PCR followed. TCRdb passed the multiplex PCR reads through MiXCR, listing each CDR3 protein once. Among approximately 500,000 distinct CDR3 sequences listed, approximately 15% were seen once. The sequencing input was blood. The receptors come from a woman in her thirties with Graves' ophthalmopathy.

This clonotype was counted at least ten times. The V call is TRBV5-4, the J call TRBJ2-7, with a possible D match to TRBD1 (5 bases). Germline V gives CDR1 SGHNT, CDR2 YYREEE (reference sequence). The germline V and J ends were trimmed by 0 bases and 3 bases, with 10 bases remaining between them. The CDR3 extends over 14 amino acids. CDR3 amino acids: CASSLGQGNYEQYF. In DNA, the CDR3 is TGTGCCAGCAGCTTGGGGCAGGGCAACTACGAGCAGTACTTC.

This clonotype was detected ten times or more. The CDR3 nucleotides read TGTGCCAGCAGTGGGCAGGGTCCCCAAGAGACCCAGTACTTC. Protein product: CASSGQGPQETQYF. The chain is built from TRBV2 and TRBJ2-5; possibly TRBD1 for D (5 bases). The V gene lost 4 bases and the J gene lost 1 base, with 10 bases spanning the gap. The CDR3 runs 14 residues. The V gene's germline CDR1 is SNHLY and CDR2 FYNNEI.

CDR3 protein: CASRYGQGVINTEAFF. CDR3 DNA sequence: TGTGCCAGCAGATACGGACAGGGGGTAATTAACACTGAAGCTTTCTTT. The chain links TRBV12-3 or TRBV12-4 to TRBJ1-1; 10 bases line up with TRBD1. The V segment lost 6 bases and the J segment 2 bases; nucleotides outside the gene matches: 9. This CDR3 is built from 16 residues.

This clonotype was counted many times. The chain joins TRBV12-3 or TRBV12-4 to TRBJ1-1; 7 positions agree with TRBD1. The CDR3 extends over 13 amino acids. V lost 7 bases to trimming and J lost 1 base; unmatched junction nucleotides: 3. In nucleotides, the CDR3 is TGTGCCAGCAATTACAGGGGGAACACTGAAGCTTTCTTT. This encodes CASNYRGNTEAFF.

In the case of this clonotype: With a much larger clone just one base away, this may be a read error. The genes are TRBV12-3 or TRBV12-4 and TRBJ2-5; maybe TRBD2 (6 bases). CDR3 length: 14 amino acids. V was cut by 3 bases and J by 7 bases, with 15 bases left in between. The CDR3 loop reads CASSFEGMGGTQYF. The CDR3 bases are TGTGCCAGCAGTTTCGAGGGGATGGGAGGGACCCAGTACTTC.

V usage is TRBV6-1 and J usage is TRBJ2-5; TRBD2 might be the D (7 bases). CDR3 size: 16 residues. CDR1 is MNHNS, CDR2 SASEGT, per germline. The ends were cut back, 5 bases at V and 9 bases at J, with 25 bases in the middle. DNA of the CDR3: TGTGCCAGCAGTCCCCTTATGGGCGGGGGCCAACTTGCCCAGTACTTC. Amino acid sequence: CASSPLMGGGQLAQYF.

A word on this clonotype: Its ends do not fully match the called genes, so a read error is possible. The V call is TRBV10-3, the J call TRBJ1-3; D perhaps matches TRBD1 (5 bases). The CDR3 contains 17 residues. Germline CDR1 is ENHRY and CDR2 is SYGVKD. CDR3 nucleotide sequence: TGTGCCATCAGTGGGGGGGGACCCCGGACTTCTGGATACACCATATATTTT. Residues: CAISGGGPRTSGYTIYF.

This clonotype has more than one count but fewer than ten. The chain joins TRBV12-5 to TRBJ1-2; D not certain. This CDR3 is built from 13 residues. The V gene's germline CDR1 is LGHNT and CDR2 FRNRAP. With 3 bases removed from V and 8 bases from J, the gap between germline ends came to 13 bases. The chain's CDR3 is CASGFRLMGGYTF. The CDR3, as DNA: TGTGCTAGTGGTTTTCGGTTGATGGGGGGCTACACCTTC.

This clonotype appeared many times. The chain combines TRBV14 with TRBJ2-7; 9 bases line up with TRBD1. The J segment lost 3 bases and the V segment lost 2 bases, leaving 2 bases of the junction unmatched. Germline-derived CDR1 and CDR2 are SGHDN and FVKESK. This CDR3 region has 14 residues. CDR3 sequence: CASSQRTGVYEQYF. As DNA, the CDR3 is TGTGCCAGCAGCCAACGGACAGGGGTCTACGAGCAGTACTTC.

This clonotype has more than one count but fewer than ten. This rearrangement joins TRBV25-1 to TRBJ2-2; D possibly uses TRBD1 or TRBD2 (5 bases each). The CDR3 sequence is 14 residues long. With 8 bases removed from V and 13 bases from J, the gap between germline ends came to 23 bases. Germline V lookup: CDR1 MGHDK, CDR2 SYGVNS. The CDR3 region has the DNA TGTGCCAGCGCCAAGCCGGGACCGGGATTTGTGCTGTTTTTT. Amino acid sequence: CASAKPGPGFVLFF.

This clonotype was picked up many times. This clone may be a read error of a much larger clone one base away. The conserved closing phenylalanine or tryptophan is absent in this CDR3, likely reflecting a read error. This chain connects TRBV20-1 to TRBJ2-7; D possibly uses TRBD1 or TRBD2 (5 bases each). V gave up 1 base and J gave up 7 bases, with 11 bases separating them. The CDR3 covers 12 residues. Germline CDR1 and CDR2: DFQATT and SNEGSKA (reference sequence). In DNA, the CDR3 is TGCAGTGCTAGAGGGGCAGGGAGTGAGCAGTACCTC. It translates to CSARGAGSEQYL.

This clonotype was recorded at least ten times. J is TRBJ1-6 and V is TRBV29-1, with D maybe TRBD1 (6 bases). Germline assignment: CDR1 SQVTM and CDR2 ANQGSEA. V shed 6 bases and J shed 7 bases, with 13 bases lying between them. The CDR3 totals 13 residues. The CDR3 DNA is TGCAGCGTATCAACAGGGAACAATTCACCCCTCCACTTT. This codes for CSVSTGNNSPLHF.

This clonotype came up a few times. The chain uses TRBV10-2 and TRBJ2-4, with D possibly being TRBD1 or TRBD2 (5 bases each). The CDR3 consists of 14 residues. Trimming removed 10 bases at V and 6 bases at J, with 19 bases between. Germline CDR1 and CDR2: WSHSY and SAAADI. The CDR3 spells CATAEWDQINIQYF. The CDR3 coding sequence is TGCGCCACAGCTGAGTGGGACCAGATAAACATTCAGTACTTC.

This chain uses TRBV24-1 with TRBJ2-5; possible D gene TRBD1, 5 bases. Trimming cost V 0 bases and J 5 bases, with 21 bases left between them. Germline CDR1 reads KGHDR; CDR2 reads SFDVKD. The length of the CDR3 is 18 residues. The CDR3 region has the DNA TGTGCCACCAGTGATTTGGGGTCGTCAGGGCCAAAGGAGGAGACCCAGTACTTC. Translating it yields CATSDLGSSGPKEETQYF.

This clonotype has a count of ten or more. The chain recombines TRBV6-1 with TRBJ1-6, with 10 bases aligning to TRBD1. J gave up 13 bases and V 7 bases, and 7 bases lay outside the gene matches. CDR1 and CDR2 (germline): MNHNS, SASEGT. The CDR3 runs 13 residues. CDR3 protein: CASNRDRGIPLHF. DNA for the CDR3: TGTGCCAGCAACCGGGACAGGGGAATCCCCCTCCACTTT.

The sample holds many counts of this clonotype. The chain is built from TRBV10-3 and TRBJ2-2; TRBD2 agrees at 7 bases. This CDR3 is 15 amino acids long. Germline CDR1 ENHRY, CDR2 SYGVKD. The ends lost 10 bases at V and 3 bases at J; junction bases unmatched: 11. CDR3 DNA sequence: TGTGCCACCATACCCGGGACTACACACACCGGGGAGCTGTTTTTT. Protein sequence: CATIPGTTHTGELFF.

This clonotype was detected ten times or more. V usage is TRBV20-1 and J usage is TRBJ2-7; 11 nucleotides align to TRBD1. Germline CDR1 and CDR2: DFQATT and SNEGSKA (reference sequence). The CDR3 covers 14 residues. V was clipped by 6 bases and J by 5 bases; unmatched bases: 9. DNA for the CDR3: TGCAGTGCCGGTCCCCCGGGACAGGGGGACGAGCAGTACTTC. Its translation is CSAGPPGQGDEQYF.

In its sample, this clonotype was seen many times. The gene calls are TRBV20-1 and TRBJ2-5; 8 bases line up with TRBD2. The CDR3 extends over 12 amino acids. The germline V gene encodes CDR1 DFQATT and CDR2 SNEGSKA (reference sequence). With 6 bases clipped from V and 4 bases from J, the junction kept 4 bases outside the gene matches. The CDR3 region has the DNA TGCAGTGCCATCCGGGGGGGAGAGACCCAGTACTTC. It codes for CSAIRGGETQYF.

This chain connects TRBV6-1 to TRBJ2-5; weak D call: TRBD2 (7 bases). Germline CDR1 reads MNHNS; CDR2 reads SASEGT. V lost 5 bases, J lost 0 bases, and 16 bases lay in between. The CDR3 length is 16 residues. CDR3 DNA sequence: TGTGCCAGCAGTCCCGGGGGGCGGGGGAACCAAGAGACCCAGTACTTC. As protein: CASSPGGRGNQETQYF.

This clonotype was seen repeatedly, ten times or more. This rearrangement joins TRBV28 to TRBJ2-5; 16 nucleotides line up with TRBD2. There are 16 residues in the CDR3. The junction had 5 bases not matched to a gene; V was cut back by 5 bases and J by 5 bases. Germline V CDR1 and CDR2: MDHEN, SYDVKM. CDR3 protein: CASSVPGLAGGETQYF. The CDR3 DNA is TGTGCCAGCAGTGTACCGGGACTAGCGGGGGGGGAGACCCAGTACTTC.

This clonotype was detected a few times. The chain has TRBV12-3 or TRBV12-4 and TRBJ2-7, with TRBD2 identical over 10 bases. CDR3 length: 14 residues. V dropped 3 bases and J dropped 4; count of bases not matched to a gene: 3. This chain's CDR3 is CASSLKREGYEQYF. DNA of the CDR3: TGTGCCAGCAGTTTGAAGCGGGAGGGATACGAGCAGTACTTC.

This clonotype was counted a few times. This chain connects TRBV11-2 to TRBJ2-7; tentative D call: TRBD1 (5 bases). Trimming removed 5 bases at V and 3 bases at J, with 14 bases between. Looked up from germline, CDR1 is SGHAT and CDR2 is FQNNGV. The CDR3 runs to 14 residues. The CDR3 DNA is TGTGCCAGCAGCAAATCATCGACAGTCTACGAGCAGTACTTC. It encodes CASSKSSTVYEQYF.

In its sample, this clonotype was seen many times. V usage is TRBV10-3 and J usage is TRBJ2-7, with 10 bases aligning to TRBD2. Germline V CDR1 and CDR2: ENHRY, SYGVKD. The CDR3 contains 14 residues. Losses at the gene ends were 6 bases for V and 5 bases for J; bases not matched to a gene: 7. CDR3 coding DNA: TGTGCCATCAGCAATCTAGCGGGAGAAAACGAGCAGTACTTC. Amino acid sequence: CAISNLAGENEQYF.

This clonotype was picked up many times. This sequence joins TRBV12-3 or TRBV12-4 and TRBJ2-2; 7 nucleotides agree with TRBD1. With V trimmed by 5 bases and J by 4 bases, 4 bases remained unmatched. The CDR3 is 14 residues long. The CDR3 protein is CASSTGVVTGELFF. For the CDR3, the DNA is TGTGCCAGCAGTACAGGGGTGGTCACCGGGGAGCTGTTTTTT.

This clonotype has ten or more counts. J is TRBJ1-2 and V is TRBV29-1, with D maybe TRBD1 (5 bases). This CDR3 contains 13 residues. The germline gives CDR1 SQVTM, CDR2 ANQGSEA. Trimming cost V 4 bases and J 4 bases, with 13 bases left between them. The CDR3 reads CSVGIGAFYGYTF. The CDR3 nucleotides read TGCAGCGTTGGAATTGGGGCCTTCTATGGCTACACCTTC.

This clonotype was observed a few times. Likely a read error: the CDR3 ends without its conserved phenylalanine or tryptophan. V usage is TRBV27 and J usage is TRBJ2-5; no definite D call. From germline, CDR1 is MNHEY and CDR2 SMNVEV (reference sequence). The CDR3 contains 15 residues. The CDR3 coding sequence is TGTGCCAGCAGTGCCTCCGGGTTATACCAAGAGTCCCAGTACTAC. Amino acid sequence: CASSASGLYQESQYY.

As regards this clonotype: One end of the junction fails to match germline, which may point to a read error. The CDR3 nucleotides are TGTGCCAGCTGTTTAGCACTGGGGGCGCACGGCTACACCTTC. Amino acid sequence: CASCLALGAHGYTF. This sequence joins TRBV28 and TRBJ1-2, with a weak D call TRBD1 (6 bases). CDR1 is MDHEN and CDR2 is SYDVKM in the germline V gene. CDR3 length: 14 amino acids.

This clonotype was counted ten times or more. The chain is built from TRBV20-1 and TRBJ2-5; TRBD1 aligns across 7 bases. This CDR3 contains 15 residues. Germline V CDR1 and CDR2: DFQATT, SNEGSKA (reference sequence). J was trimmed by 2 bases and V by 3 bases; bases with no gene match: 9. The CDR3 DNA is TGCAGTGCTAGGCCCAGACAGGGACCTCAAGAGACCCAGTACTTC. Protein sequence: CSARPRQGPQETQYF.

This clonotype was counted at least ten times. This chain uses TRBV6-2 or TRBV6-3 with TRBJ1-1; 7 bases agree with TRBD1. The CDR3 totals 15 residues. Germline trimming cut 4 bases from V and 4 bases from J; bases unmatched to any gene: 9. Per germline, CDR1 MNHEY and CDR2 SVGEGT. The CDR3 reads CASSSGQALGTEAFF. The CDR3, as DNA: TGTGCCAGCAGTTCCGGACAGGCCCTAGGCACTGAAGCTTTCTTT.